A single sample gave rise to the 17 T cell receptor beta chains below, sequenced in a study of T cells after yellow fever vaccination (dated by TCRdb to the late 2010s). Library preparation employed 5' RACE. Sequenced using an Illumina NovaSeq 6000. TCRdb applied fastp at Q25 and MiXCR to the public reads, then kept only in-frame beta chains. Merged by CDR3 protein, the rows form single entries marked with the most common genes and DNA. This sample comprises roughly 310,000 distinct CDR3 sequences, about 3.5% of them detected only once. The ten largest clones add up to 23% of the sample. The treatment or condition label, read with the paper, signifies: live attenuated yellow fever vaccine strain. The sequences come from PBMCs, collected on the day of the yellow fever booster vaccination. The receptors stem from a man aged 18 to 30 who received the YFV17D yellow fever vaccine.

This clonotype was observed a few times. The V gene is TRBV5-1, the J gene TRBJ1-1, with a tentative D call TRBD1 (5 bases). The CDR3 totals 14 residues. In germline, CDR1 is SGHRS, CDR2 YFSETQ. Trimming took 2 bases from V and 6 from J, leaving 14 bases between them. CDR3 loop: CASSLDGGFAEAFF. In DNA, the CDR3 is TGCGCCAGCAGCTTAGATGGGGGGTTCGCTGAAGCTTTCTTT.

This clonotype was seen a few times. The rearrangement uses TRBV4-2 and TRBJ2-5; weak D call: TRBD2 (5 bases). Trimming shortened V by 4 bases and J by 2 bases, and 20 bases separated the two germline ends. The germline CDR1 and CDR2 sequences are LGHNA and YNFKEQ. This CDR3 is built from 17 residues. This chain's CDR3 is CASSPSPGSGWQETQYF. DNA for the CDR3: TGTGCCAGCAGCCCCTCCCCCGGCTCGGGGTGGCAAGAGACCCAGTACTTC.

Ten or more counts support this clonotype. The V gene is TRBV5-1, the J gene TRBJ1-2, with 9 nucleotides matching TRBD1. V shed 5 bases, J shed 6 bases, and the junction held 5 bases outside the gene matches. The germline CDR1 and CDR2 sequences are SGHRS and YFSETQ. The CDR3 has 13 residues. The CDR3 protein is CASSPDRGNGYTF. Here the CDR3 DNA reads TGCGCCAGCAGTCCCGACAGGGGGAATGGCTACACCTTC.

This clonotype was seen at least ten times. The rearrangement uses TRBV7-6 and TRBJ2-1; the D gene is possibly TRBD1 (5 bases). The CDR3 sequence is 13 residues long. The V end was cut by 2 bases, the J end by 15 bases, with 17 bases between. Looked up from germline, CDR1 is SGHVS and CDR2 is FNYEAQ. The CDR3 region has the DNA TGTGCCAGCAGCTTACAGGACGCCAGGGATCGGTTCTTC. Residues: CASSLQDARDRFF.

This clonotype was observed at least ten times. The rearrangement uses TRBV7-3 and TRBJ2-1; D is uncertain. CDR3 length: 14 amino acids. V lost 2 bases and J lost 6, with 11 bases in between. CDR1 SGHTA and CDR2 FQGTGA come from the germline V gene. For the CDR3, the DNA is TGTGCCAGCAGCTTAGACGGTCCAGCCAATGAGCAGTTCTTC. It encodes CASSLDGPANEQFF.

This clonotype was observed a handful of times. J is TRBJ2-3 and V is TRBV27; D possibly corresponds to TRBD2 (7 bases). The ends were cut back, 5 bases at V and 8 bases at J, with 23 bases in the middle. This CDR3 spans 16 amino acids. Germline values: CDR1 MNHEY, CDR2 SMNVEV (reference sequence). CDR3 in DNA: TGTGCCAGCAGTCCGCCCTACGGGGGGCGGATGGGTACGCAGTATTTT. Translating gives CASSPPYGGRMGTQYF.

CDR3 DNA sequence: TGTGCCAGCAGCTATCTAGAAGGCACTGAAGCTTTCTTT. This sequence encodes CASSYLEGTEAFF. The gene calls are TRBV7-9 and TRBJ1-1, with D unclear. The CDR3 totals 13 residues. Germline CDR1 SEHNR, CDR2 FQNEAQ (reference sequence). Trimming cost V 4 bases and J 4 bases, with 10 bases left between them.

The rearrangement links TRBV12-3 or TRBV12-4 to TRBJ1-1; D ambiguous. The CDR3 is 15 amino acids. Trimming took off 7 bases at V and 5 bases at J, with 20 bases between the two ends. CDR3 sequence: CASTQEADLGTEAFF. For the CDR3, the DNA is TGTGCCAGCACCCAGGAAGCCGACCTTGGGACTGAAGCTTTCTTT.

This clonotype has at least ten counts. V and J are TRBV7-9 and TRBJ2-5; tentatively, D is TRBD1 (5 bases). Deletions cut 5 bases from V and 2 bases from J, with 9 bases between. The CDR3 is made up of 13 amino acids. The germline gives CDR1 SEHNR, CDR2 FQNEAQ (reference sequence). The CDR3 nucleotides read TGTGCCAGCAGCCGACAGCCTCAAGAGACCCAGTACTTC. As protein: CASSRQPQETQYF. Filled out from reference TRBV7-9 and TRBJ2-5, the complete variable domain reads DTGVSQNPRHKITKRGQNVTFRCDPISEHNRLYWYRQTLGQGPEFLTYFQNEAQLEKSRLLSDRFSAERPKGSFSTLEIQRTEQGDSAMYLCASSRQPQETQYFGPGTRLLVL.

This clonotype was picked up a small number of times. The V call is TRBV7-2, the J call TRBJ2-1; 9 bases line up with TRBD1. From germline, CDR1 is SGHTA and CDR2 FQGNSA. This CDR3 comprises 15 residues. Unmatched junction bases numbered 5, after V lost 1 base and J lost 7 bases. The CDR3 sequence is CASSLGQGGVNEQFF. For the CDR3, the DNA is TGTGCCAGCAGCTTAGGACAGGGGGGCGTGAATGAGCAGTTCTTC.

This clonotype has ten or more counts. Here the CDR3 DNA reads TGCGCCAGCAGCTTGGGCGGACAGAACAATGAGCAGTTCTTC. Its protein product is CASSLGGQNNEQFF. V gene TRBV5-1 combines with J gene TRBJ2-1; D might be TRBD1 (6 bases). V lost 0 bases, J lost 5 bases, and 9 bases lay in between. This CDR3 is 14 amino acids long. Per germline, CDR1 SGHRS and CDR2 YFSETQ.

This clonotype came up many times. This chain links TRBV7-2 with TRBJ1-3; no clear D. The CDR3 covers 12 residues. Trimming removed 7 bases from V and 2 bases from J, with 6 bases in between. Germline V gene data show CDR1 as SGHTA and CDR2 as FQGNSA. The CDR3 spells CASTPTGNTIYF. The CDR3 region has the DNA TGTGCCAGCACCCCTACTGGAAACACCATATATTTT.

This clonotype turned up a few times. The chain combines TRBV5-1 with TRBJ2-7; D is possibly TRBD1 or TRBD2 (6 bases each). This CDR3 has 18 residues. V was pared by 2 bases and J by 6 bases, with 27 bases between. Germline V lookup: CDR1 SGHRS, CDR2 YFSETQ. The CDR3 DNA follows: TGCGCCAGCAGCTTTGGCCGGGGGCTTCACCAGGGGCTGGGCGAGCAGTACTTC. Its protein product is CASSFGRGLHQGLGEQYF.

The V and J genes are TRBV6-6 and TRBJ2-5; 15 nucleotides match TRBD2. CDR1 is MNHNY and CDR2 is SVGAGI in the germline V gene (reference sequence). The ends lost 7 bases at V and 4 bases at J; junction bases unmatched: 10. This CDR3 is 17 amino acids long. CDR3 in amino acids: CASTAGTSGGRRETQYF. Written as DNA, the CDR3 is TGTGCCAGCACCGCCGGGACTAGCGGGGGGAGGCGAGAGACCCAGTACTTC.

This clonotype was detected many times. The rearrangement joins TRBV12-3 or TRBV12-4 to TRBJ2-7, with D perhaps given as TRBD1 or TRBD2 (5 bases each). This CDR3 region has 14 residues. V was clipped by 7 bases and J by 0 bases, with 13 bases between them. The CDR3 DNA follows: TGTGCCAGCAATTTTAAGGGGAGCTCCTACGAGCAGTACTTC. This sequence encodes CASNFKGSSYEQYF.

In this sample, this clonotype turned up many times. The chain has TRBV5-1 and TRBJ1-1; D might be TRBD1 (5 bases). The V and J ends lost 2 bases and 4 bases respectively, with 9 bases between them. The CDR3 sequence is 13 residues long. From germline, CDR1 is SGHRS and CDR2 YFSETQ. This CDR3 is CASSLVDSTEAFF. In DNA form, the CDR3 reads TGCGCCAGCAGCTTAGTAGACAGCACTGAAGCTTTCTTT.

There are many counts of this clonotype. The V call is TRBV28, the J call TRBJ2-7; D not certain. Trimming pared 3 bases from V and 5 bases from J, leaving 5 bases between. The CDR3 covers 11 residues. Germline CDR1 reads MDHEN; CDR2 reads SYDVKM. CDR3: CASSFANEQYV. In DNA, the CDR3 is TGTGCCAGCAGTTTTGCCAACGAGCAGTACGTC.